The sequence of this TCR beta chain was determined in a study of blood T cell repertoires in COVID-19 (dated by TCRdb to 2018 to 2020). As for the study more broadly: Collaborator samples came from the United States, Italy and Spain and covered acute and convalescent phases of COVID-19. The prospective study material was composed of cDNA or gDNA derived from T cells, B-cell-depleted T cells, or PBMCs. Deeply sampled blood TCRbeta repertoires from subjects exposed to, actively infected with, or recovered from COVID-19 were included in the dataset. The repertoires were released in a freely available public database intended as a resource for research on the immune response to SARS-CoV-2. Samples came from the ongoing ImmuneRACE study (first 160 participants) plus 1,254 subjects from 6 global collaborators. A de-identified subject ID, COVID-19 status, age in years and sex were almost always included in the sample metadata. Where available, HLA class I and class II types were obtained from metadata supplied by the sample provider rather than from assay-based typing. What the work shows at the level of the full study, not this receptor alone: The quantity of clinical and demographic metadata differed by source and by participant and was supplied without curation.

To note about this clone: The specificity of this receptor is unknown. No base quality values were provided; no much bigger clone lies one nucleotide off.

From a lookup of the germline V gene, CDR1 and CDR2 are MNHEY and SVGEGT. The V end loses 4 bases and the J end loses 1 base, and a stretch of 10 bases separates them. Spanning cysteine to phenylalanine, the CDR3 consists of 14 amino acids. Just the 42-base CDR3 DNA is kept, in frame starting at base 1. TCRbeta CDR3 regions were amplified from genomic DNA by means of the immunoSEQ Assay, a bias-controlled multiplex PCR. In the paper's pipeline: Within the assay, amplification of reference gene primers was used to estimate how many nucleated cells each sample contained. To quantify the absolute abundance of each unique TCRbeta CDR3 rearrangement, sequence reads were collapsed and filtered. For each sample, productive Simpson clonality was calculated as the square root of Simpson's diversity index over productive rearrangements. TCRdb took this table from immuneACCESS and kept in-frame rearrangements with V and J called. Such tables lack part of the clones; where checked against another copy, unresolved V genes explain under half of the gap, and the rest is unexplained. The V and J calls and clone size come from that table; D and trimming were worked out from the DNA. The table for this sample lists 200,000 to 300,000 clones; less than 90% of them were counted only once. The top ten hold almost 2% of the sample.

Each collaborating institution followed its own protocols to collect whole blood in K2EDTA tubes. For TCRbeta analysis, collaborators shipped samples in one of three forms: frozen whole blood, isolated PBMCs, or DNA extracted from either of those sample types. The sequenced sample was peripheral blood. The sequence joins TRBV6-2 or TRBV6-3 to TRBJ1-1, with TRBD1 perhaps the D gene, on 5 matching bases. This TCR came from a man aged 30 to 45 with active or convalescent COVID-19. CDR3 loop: CASSSQGGNTEAFF. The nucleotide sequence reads TGTGCCAGCAGTTCTCAGGGTGGGAACACTGAAGCTTTCTTT.